This TCR beta chain was sequenced in a study of blood T cell repertoires in COVID-19. In the study overall: Samples came from the United States, Italy and Spain, spanning acute and convalescent COVID-19. PBMCs, B-cell-depleted T cells, or T cells provided the cDNA or gDNA that made up the material.

How the authors handled the data: Quantification of nucleated cells was approximated via reference gene primer amplification. The table came from immunoSEQ multiplex PCR; TCRdb's copy has only in-frame clones and leaves some out. V and J calls and clone size are copied from that table; D and trimming were computed from the DNA. The sample yields 25,000 to 30,000 clones, 65% to 90% seen once. This clonotype was sampled from a human donor in a cohort sampled during active COVID-19. Sequencing was done on a sample of peripheral blood.

CDR3 protein: CASSPRGGRTGELFF. DNA of the CDR3: TGTGCCAGCAGCCCAAGAGGAGGACGGACCGGGGAGCTGTTTTTT. The chain couples TRBV7-3 to TRBJ2-2; TRBD2 might be the D (5 bases). This CDR3 region has 15 residues. Germline V gene lookup returns CDR1 SGHTA and CDR2 FQGTGA. Trimming cost V 5 bases and J 5 bases, with 15 bases left between them.